One and the same sample provided the 15 T cell receptor beta chains below, sequenced in a study of long-term antiretroviral therapy in people with HIV. At survey level, the immunoSEQ assay was run in its v3.0 version. Clones were read by immunoSEQ multiplex PCR, and TCRdb kept only the in-frame ones, dropping some. The sample shows approximately 32,000 clones, under 90% of them seen only once. The material sequenced was unsorted PBMCs, taken 0.4 years before starting antiretroviral therapy. Receptor source: a man in his late teens or twenties with HIV.

The genes are TRBV6-1 and TRBJ1-1; D unclear. The CDR3 sequence is 12 residues long. Trimming took 2 bases from V and 4 from J, leaving 5 bases between them. Germline loops: CDR1 MNHNS, CDR2 SASEGT. The CDR3 here is CASSESGTEAFF. CDR3 sequence (DNA): TGTGCCAGCAGTGAATCTGGCACTGAAGCTTTCTTT.

The rearrangement links TRBV29-1 to TRBJ1-2, with 8 nucleotides matching TRBD1. Losses at the gene ends were 0 bases for V and 6 bases for J; bases not matched to a gene: 12. The CDR3 runs 16 residues. Germline CDR1 is SQVTM and CDR2 is ANQGSEA. The CDR3 DNA follows: TGCAGCGTTGAAGATCCGTGGCAGGGGGCGAGAAATGGCTACACCTTC. This sequence encodes CSVEDPWQGARNGYTF.

This clone was counted a few times. The chain recombines TRBV28 with TRBJ1-2; 9 bases are a match to TRBD1. V lost 7 bases to trimming and J lost 8 bases; unmatched junction nucleotides: 11. Germline-derived CDR1 and CDR2 are MDHEN and SYDVKM. The CDR3 runs to 14 residues. The CDR3 reads CASTPGQGTGGYTF. As DNA, the CDR3 is TGTGCCAGCACCCCGGGACAGGGTACTGGCGGCTACACCTTC.

The CDR3 region is CASSVNPTGSPANYGYTF. The CDR3 nucleotides read TGTGCCAGCAGCGTCAACCCCACAGGATCCCCGGCTAACTATGGCTACACCTTC. The chain recombines TRBV9 with TRBJ1-2; D is possibly TRBD1 (5 bases). The CDR3 consists of 18 residues. With 2 bases removed from V and 0 bases from J, the gap between germline ends came to 20 bases. CDR1 is SGDLS, CDR2 YYNGEE, per germline.

The V call is TRBV29-1, the J call TRBJ2-7; D is undetermined. The germline CDR1 and CDR2 sequences are SQVTM and ANQGSEA. V dropped 0 bases and J dropped 0 bases, with 12 bases sitting between them. CDR3 length equals 15 residues. DNA of the CDR3: TGCAGCGTTGAAGATCCCCAGACGAGCTCCTACGAGCAGTACTTC. This gives the protein CSVEDPQTSSYEQYF.

The CDR3 region is CASSQDRNTEAFF. The CDR3 nucleotides are TGCGCCAGCAGCCAAGATCGGAACACTGAAGCTTTCTTT. The rearrangement joins TRBV4-1 to TRBJ1-1; D unresolved. The germline V and J ends were trimmed by 0 bases and 1 base, with 3 bases remaining between them. CDR1 is MGHRA, CDR2 YSYEKL, per germline. The CDR3 covers 13 residues.

The chain joins TRBV2 to TRBJ1-1; D might be TRBD1 (6 bases). V was trimmed by 5 bases and J by 5 bases, leaving 12 bases between them. The V gene's germline CDR1 is SNHLY and CDR2 FYNNEI. The CDR3 loop spans 13 amino acids. This CDR3 reads CASSYRVGTEAFF. The CDR3 DNA follows: TGTGCCAGCAGTTACAGGGTGGGAACTGAAGCTTTCTTT.

V usage is TRBV19 and J usage is TRBJ1-6, with D possibly TRBD1 on 5 matching bases. V lost 7 bases to trimming and J lost 7 bases, with 14 bases between them. This CDR3 has 14 amino acids. CDR1 and CDR2 from the germline V gene are LNHDA and SQIVND (reference sequence). DNA of the CDR3: TGTGCCAGTAAGAGTTCAGGGCCCAATTCACCCCTCCACTTT. It specifies CASKSSGPNSPLHF.

In this sample, this clone turned up a few times. The rearrangement joins TRBV18 to TRBJ2-7; perhaps TRBD2 as D (6 bases). This CDR3 spans 13 amino acids. The ends were cut back, 5 bases at V and 3 bases at J, with 11 bases in the middle. CDR1 and CDR2 (germline): KGHSH, LQKENI. The CDR3 DNA reads TGTGCCAGCTCAACCTCCGGGAGCTACGAGCAGTACTTC. It translates to CASSTSGSYEQYF. Together with reference TRBV18 and TRBJ2-7, the CDR3 gives the full variable domain: NAGVMQNPRHLVRRRGQEARLRCSPMKGHSHVYWYRQLPEEGLKFMVYLQKENIIDESGMPKERFSAEFPKEGPSILRIQQVVRGDSAAYFCASSTSGSYEQYFGPGTRLTVT.

CDR3 amino acids: CASSRGGNNRYGYTF. The CDR3 nucleotides are TGCGCCAGCAGCCGGGGAGGGAATAACAGATATGGCTACACCTTC. The chain recombines TRBV4-1 with TRBJ1-2; unclear D gene. Between the trimmed V and J ends, which lost 4 bases and 5 bases, there was a span of 17 bases. Per the germline V gene, CDR1 is MGHRA and CDR2 is YSYEKL. This CDR3 spans 15 amino acids.

The chain carries TRBV7-2 and TRBJ2-7; TRBD1 might be the D (6 bases). V was shortened by 0 bases and J by 4 bases, with 13 bases between the two germline ends. CDR1 SGHTA and CDR2 FQGNSA come from the germline V gene. This CDR3 has 15 amino acids. CDR3 residues: CASSLAGSTGYEQYF. Here the CDR3 DNA reads TGTGCCAGCAGCTTAGCGGGTTCAACAGGGTACGAGCAGTACTTC.

The chain carries TRBV10-3 and TRBJ2-6; D may be TRBD1 (6 bases). Germline V CDR1 and CDR2: ENHRY, SYGVKD. Trimming pared 6 bases from V and 2 bases from J, leaving 17 bases between. The CDR3 consists of 17 residues. This chain's CDR3 is CAISQQQGAAGANVLTF. CDR3 nucleotide sequence: TGTGCCATCAGCCAACAACAGGGAGCCGCTGGGGCCAACGTCCTGACTTTC.

CDR3 DNA sequence: TGTGCCAGCAGGTCCCGACTAGCGGGGGGCAAGGATGAGCAGTTCTTC. As protein: CASRSRLAGGKDEQFF. The V gene is TRBV7-8, the J gene TRBJ2-1; TRBD2 agrees at 13 bases. This CDR3 is 16 amino acids long. CDR1 and CDR2 (germline): SGHVS, FQNEAQ. Germline trimming cut 6 bases from V and 8 bases from J; bases unmatched to any gene: 10.

The chain couples TRBV5-1 to TRBJ2-5; 11 nucleotides agree with TRBD2. The J call may be in error: the DNA end matches TRBJ2-7 better. The CDR3 is 15 residues long. Germline lookup yields CDR1 SGHRS and CDR2 YFSETQ. Here the CDR3 DNA reads TGCGCCAGCAGGGGGGGGACTAGCGGTATCTACGAGCAGTACTTC. It translates to CASRGGTSGIYEQYF.

This clone was recorded once. The chain combines TRBV29-1 with TRBJ1-2; D gene uncertain. V shed 4 bases and J shed 2 bases, with 14 bases lying between them. The CDR3 spans 14 residues. CDR1 and CDR2 from the germline V gene are SQVTM and ANQGSEA. CDR3 loop: CSVVNAETNYGYTF. DNA of the CDR3: TGCAGCGTTGTTAACGCAGAAACGAACTATGGCTACACCTTC.